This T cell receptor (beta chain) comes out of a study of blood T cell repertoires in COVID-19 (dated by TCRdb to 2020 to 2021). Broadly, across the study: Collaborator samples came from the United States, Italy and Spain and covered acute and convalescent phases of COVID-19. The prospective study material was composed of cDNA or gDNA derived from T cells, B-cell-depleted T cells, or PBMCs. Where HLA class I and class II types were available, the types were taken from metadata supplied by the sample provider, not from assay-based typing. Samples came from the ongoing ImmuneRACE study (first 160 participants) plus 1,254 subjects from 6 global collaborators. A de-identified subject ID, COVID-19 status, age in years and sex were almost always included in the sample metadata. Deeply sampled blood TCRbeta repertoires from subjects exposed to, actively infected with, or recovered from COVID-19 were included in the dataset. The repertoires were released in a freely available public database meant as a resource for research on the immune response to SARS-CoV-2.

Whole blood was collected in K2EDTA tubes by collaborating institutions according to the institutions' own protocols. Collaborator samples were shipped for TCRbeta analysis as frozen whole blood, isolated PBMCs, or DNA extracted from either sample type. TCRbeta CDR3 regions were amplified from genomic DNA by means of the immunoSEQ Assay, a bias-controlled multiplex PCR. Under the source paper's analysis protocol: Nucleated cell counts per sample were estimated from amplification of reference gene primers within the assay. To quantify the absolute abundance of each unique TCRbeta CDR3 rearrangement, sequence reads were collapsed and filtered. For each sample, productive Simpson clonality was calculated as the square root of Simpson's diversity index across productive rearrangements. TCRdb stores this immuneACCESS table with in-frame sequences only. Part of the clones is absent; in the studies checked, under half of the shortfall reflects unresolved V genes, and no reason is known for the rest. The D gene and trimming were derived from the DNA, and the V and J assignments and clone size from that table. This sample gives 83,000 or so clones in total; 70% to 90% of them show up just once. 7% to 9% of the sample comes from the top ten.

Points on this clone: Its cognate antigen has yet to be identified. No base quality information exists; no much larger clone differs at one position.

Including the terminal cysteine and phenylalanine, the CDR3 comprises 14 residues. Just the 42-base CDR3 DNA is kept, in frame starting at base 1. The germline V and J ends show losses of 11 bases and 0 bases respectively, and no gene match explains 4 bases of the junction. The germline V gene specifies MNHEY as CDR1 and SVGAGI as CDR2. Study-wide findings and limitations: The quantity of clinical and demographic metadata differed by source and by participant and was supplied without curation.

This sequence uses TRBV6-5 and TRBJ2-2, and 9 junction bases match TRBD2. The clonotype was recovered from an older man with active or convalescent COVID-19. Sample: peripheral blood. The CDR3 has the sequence CAAGGFSNTGELFF. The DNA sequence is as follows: TGTGCCGCGGGGGGGTTCTCGAACACCGGGGAGCTGTTTTTT.